This is a list of T cell receptor beta chains from one sample in a study of blood T cells in healthy people across ages. TCRdb reprocessed the 5' RACE reads via MiXCR and lists one record per CDR3 protein. The table has more than 600,000 distinct CDR3 sequences, around a quarter seen once. This sample also belongs to another study, concerning T cells of mothers and their children.

The sample was blood. The receptors were gathered from a boy between 10 and 17 years old in good health. CDR3s include the opening cysteine and the closing phenylalanine or tryptophan. The D gene is left open where the match is weak. Expanded clones get a size class; other rows say once, few or many, or leave the size out.

j_call | d_call | clone_size | v_call | cdr3_aa | cdr3_nt
TRBJ2-4 | NA | few | TRBV21-1 | CASSKPRNIQYF | TGTGCCAGCAGCAAACCTCGGAACATTCAGTACTTC
TRBJ2-5 | NA | few | TRBV4-1 | CASSQDENLQEQYF | TGCGCCAGCAGCCAGGACGAGAATTTGCAAGAGCAGTACTTC
TRBJ2-7 | NA | NA | TRBV4-1 | CASSQLLALGYEQYF | TGCGCCAGCAGCCAACTACTAGCTTTGGGCTACGAGCAGTACTTC
TRBJ2-7 | NA | NA | TRBV21-1 | CASSKASGPNSYEQYF | TGTGCCAGCAGCAAAGCATCAGGGCCGAACTCCTACGAGCAGTACTTC
TRBJ1-1 | NA | few | TRBV29-1 | CSVVKGQTEAFF | TGCAGCGTTGTGAAGGGGCAAACTGAAGCTTTCTTT
TRBJ1-1 | NA | NA | TRBV4-2 | CASSQSWGTNTEAFF | TGTGCCAGCAGCCAGAGTTGGGGAACGAACACTGAAGCTTTCTTT
TRBJ2-7 | NA | NA | TRBV5-6 | CASRGWGSYEQYF | TGTGCCAGCAGGGGGTGGGGTTCCTACGAGCAGTACTTC
TRBJ2-4 | NA | few | TRBV3-1 | CASSQDPTGENIQYF | TGTGCCAGCAGCCAAGATCCCACCGGCGAAAACATTCAGTACTTC
TRBJ2-5 | NA | NA | TRBV28 | CASSLGPAPGTQYF | TGTGCCAGCAGTTTAGGCCCAGCGCCCGGGACCCAGTACTTC
TRBJ2-7 | NA | NA | TRBV29-1 | CSVGDVVSYEQYF | TGCAGCGTTGGTGACGTCGTCAGCTACGAGCAGTACTTC
TRBJ2-4 | TRBD2 | few | TRBV27 | CASSLNHLLAGGTTDKNIQYF | TGTGCCAGCAGTTTAAACCACCTACTAGCGGGAGGAACCACGGACAAAAACATTCAGTACTTC
TRBJ2-5 | TRBD1 | NA | TRBV28 | CASSRRTGPWETQYF | TGTGCCAGCAGTCGTCGGACAGGGCCGTGGGAGACCCAGTACTTC
TRBJ2-7 | TRBD2 | NA | TRBV5-1 | CASSFPSKAGGPPEQYF | TGCGCCAGCAGCTTCCCCTCCAAGGCGGGAGGGCCTCCCGAGCAGTACTTC
TRBJ2-4 | NA | few | TRBV11-2 | CASSLEGSSYIQYF | TGTGCCAGCAGCTTAGAGGGAAGTAGCTACATTCAGTACTTC
TRBJ2-6 | NA | few | TRBV29-1 | CSVAGPGANVLTF | TGCAGCGTTGCAGGGCCTGGGGCCAACGTCCTGACTTTC
TRBJ2-1 | TRBD2 | few | TRBV24-1 | CATRTSGVDEQFF | TGTGCCACCAGGACTAGCGGGGTGGATGAGCAGTTCTTC
TRBJ2-3 | NA | few | TRBV20-1 | CSARGQSTDTQYF | TGCAGTGCTCGCGGACAGTCCACAGATACGCAGTATTTT
TRBJ2-1 | NA | few | TRBV20-1 | CSARTGISTFNEQFF | TGCAGTGCTAGAACGGGAATCAGCACTTTCAATGAGCAGTTCTTC
TRBJ2-5 | NA | few | TRBV19 | CASSTGTEGLEETQYF | TGTGCCAGTAGTACCGGGACTGAAGGCCTTGAAGAGACCCAGTACTTC
TRBJ2-4 | NA | few | TRBV6-2/TRBV6-3 | CASSLPGSAKNIQYF | TGTGCCAGCAGTCTCCCGGGCTCCGCCAAAAACATTCAGTACTTC
TRBJ1-1 | TRBD1 | NA | TRBV7-3 | CASSLTSGGAKAFF | TGTGCCAGCAGCTTAACGTCAGGGGGAGCCAAAGCTTTCTTT
TRBJ2-7 | TRBD1 | few | TRBV27 | CASSLTREGQAYEQYF | TGTGCCAGCAGTTTAACCCGGGAAGGACAGGCCTACGAGCAGTACTTC
TRBJ1-2 | TRBD1 | few | TRBV7-9 | CASSPPGTEGNYGYTF | TGTGCCAGCAGTCCCCCCGGGACAGAGGGGAACTATGGCTACACCTTC
TRBJ2-7 | NA | few | TRBV7-9 | CASSSVGLSSEQYF | TGTGCCAGCAGCTCAGTGGGACTCAGTTCCGAGCAGTACTTC
TRBJ1-4 | NA | NA | TRBV7-9 | CASSGRSATNEKLFF | TGTGCCAGCAGCGGGAGGTCTGCAACTAATGAAAAACTGTTTTTT
TRBJ2-1 | TRBD2 | few | TRBV29-1 | CSVQLAGLDEQFF | TGCAGCGTTCAGCTAGCGGGGCTCGATGAGCAATTCTTC
TRBJ2-4 | NA | NA | TRBV2 | CASLPGVSAKNIQYF | TGTGCCAGCCTCCCGGGGGTGTCCGCCAAAAACATTCAGTACTTC
TRBJ2-5 | NA | NA | TRBV7-8 | CASSLDLYRALQETQYF | TGTGCCAGCAGCTTAGACCTTTACAGGGCCCTCCAAGAGACCCAGTACTTC
TRBJ1-1 | NA | NA | TRBV3-1 | CASSQEIGNTEAFF | TGTGCCAGCAGCCAAGAAATTGGGAACACTGAAGCTTTCTTT
TRBJ2-1 | TRBD1 | few | TRBV29-1 | CSGKGQGFDNEQFF | TGCAGCGGGAAGGGACAGGGCTTCGACAATGAGCAGTTCTTC
TRBJ2-7 | NA | NA | TRBV7-2 | CASSLVGGPSNHEQYF | TGTGCCAGCAGCTTAGTGGGGGGTCCATCAAATCACGAGCAGTACTTC
TRBJ1-1 | TRBD1 | few | TRBV18 | CASSPRQGWPNTEAFF | TGTGCCAGCTCACCCAGACAGGGTTGGCCGAACACTGAAGCTTTCTTT
TRBJ2-7 | NA | NA | TRBV29-1 | CSVAADAAYEQYF | TGCAGCGTTGCCGCGGACGCAGCCTACGAGCAGTACTTC
TRBJ1-5 | NA | few | TRBV13 | CASSLGKGAEAQHF | TGTGCCAGCAGCCTAGGTAAGGGCGCGGAAGCCCAGCATTTT
TRBJ1-4 | NA | few | TRBV4-2 | CASSQVPTGTHATNEKLFF | TGTGCCAGCAGCCAAGTCCCGACCGGCACACATGCAACTAATGAAAAACTGTTTTTT
TRBJ2-7 | NA | NA | TRBV28 | CASSLQEWGTEQYF | TGTGCCAGCAGTCTCCAGGAGTGGGGCACCGAGCAGTACTTC
TRBJ2-1 | NA | few | TRBV6-2/TRBV6-3 | CASSQGGSPYNEQFF | TGTGCCAGCAGCCAAGGGGGGAGTCCCTACAATGAGCAGTTCTTC
TRBJ2-5 | NA | few | TRBV25-1 | CASSRSARPIGETQYF | TGTGCCAGCAGTCGGAGCGCGCGGCCCATAGGAGAGACCCAGTACTTC
TRBJ2-5 | NA | few | TRBV18 | CASSPPIPEEETQYF | TGTGCCAGCTCACCACCAATCCCAGAAGAAGAGACCCAGTACTTC
TRBJ2-7 | NA | NA | TRBV10-3 | CAISERSPSEQYF | TGTGCCATCAGTGAAAGGAGTCCCTCCGAGCAGTACTTC
TRBJ2-1 | TRBD1 | few | TRBV24-1 | CATSDSGTGYNEQFF | TGTGCCACCAGTGATTCCGGGACAGGGTACAATGAGCAGTTCTTC
TRBJ2-1 | NA | NA | TRBV20-1 | CSARDRLVEQFF | TGCAGTGCTAGAGACCGACTAGTAGAGCAGTTCTTC
TRBJ2-1 | NA | few | TRBV5-6 | CASSLAEVRGNEQFF | TGTGCCAGCAGCTTGGCCGAGGTTAGGGGCAATGAGCAGTTCTTC
TRBJ2-1 | NA | NA | TRBV5-1 | CASSLANRPHEQFF | TGTGCCAGCAGCTTAGCGAACAGGCCCCATGAGCAGTTCTTC
TRBJ2-1 | NA | NA | TRBV29-1 | CSVEAAVDEQFF | TGCAGCGTGGAGGCCGCAGTCGATGAGCAGTTCTTC
TRBJ1-2 | NA | few | TRBV27 | CASSWTAGSLFGYTF | TGTGCCAGCAGTTGGACCGCTGGGAGTCTATTTGGCTACACCTTC
TRBJ2-7 | NA | NA | TRBV6-1 | CASSVDKMGTYEQYF | TGTGCCAGCAGTGTCGACAAAATGGGCACCTACGAGCAGTACTTC
TRBJ2-7 | TRBD2 | few | TRBV4-3 | CASSQTRGGAGEQYF | TGCGCCAGCAGCCAAACCCGCGGGGGGGCGGGTGAGCAGTACTTC
TRBJ1-1 | NA | NA | TRBV6-5 | CASRYGGEAFF | TGTGCCAGCAGGTACGGCGGTGAAGCTTTCTTT
TRBJ2-6 | TRBD2 | few | TRBV29-1 | CSAVGLAGEAGANVLTF | TGCAGCGCCGTGGGACTAGCGGGAGAGGCTGGGGCCAACGTCCTGACTTTC
TRBJ2-5 | TRBD2 | few | TRBV20-1 | CSASRLAGREEAQYF | TGCAGTGCGAGCCGACTAGCGGGACGAGAAGAGGCCCAGTACTTC
TRBJ2-7 | NA | few | TRBV29-1 | CSVEDGESEQYF | TGCAGCGTTGAAGACGGGGAGTCCGAGCAGTACTTC
TRBJ2-7 | TRBD2 | NA | TRBV6-5 | CASSYGGDASYEQYF | TGTGCCAGCAGTTACGGGGGGGACGCCTCCTACGAGCAGTACTTC
TRBJ2-1 | TRBD1 | few | TRBV2 | CASRGTGKDEQFF | TGTGCCAGCAGGGGGACAGGGAAAGATGAGCAGTTCTTC
TRBJ1-2 | TRBD1 | few | TRBV7-2 | CASSPGWNRGGYGYTF | TGTGCCAGCAGCCCGGGATGGAACAGGGGCGGCTATGGCTACACCTTC